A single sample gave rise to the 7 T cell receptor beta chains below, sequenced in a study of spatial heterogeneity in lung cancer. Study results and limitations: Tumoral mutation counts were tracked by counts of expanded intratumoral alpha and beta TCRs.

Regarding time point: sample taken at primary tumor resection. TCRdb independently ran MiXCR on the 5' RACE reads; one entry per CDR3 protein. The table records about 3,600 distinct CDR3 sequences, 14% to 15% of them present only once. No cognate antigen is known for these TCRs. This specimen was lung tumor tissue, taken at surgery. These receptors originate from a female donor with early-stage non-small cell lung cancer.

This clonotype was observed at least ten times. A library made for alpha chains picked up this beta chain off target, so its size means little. The DNA for the CDR3 is TGTGCCAGTCGACAGGGGGACGAGCAGTACTTC. The encoded protein is CASRQGDEQYF. J is TRBJ2-7 and V is TRBV2, with TRBD1 matching over 9 bases. CDR3 size: 11 residues. V trimming: 9 bases; J trimming: 5 bases; junction bases outside the gene matches: 2. Germline values: CDR1 SNHLY, CDR2 FYNNEI.

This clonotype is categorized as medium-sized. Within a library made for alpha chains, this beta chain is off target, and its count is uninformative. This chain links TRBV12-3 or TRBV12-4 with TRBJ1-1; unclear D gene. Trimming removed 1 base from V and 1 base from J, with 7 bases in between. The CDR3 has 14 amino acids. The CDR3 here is CASSLVSANTEAFF. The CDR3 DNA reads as TGTGCCAGCAGTTTAGTTAGCGCGAACACTGAAGCTTTCTTT.

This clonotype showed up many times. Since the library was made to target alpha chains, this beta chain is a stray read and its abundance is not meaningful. The CDR3 nucleotides are TGTGCCAGCAGCCCACCGGGGGTCCCTGAAGCTTTCTTT. As protein: CASSPPGVPEAFF. V usage is TRBV7-6 and J usage is TRBJ1-1; perhaps TRBD1 as D (5 bases). Germline loops: CDR1 SGHVS, CDR2 FNYEAQ. This CDR3 region has 13 residues. Between the trimmed V and J ends, which lost 5 bases and 6 bases, there was a span of 13 bases.

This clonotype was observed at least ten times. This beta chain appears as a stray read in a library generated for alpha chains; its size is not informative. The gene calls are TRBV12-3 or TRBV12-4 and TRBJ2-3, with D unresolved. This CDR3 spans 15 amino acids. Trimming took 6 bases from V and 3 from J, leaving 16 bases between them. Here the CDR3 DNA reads TGTGCCAGCAGCTTTACCGACAAGGGTACAGATACGCAGTATTTT. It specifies CASSFTDKGTDTQYF.

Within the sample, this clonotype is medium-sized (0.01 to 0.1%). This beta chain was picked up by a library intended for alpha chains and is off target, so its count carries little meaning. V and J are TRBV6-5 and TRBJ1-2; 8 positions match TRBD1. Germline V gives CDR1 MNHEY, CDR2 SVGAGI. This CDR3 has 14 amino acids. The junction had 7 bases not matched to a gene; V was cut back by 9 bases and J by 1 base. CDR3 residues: CASRWTGSNYGYTF. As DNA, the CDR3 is TGTGCCAGTAGATGGACAGGGAGTAACTATGGCTACACCTTC.

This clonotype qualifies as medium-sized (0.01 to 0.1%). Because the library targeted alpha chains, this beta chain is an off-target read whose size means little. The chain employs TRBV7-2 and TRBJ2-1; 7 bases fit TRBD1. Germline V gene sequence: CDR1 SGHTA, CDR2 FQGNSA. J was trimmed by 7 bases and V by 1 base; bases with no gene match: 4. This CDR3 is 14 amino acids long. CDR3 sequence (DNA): TGTGCCAGCAGCTTAGTGGGACAGAGAAATGAGCAGTTCTTC. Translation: CASSLVGQRNEQFF.

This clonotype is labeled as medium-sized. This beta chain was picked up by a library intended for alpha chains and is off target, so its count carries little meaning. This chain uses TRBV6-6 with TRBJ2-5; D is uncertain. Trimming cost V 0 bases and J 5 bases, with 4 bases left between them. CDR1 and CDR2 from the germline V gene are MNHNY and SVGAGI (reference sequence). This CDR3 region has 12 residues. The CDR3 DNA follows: TGTGCCAGCAGTTACTCGGGGGAGACCCAGTACTTC. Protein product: CASSYSGETQYF.